Described below is a single T cell receptor (beta chain) sequence and its context. Clones were read by immunoSEQ multiplex PCR, and TCRdb kept only the in-frame ones, dropping some. Here the sample spans 250,000 to 350,000 clones, around 88% being singletons. V lost 0 bases and J 1 base, leaving 6 bases between the germline ends. Germline CDR1 reads KGHSY; CDR2 reads FQNENV. The CDR3 has 15 amino acids. The source of the sample is a study of blood T cell repertoires in COVID-19. The sequenced sample consisted of PBMCs or T cells enriched from blood (not recorded which). This rearrangement joins TRBV16 to TRBJ1-4; D gene ambiguous. This clonotype was obtained from a woman aged 40 to 55 who had recovered from COVID-19. The DNA of the CDR3 is TGTGCCAGCAGCCAATCGAGGGTAACTAATGAAAAACTGTTTTTT. Its protein product is CASSQSRVTNEKLFF. The entire variable domain, with the rest obtained from reference TRBV16 and TRBJ1-4, is as follows: GEEVAQTPKHLVRGEGQKAKLYCAPIKGHSYVFWYQQVLKNEFKFLISFQNENVFDETGMPKERFSAKCLPNSPCSLEIQATKLEDSAVYFCASSQSRVTNEKLFFGSGTQLSVL.